These 14 T cell receptor beta chains share one sample of origin, sequenced in a study of blood T cell repertoires in COVID-19. Sequencing used immunoSEQ multiplex PCR; TCRdb keeps in-frame clones, though not all of them. The sample includes 200,000 to 250,000 clones, 65% to 85% of them seen just once. The sequencing input was peripheral blood. The receptor source for this set is a human donor in a cohort sampled during active COVID-19.

In the case of this clone: This specimen includes other DNA sequences encoding the same CDR3. The chain recombines TRBV6-5 with TRBJ2-7; D is uncertain. From germline, CDR1 is MNHEY and CDR2 SVGAGI. This CDR3 contains 13 residues. The V end was cut by 7 bases, the J end by 4 bases, with 14 bases between. This chain's CDR3 is CASTPAGGYEQYF. The CDR3 nucleotides read TGTGCCAGCACCCCTGCCGGTGGTTACGAGCAGTACTTC.

The chain uses TRBV24-1 and TRBJ2-1, with 9 nucleotides matching TRBD1. The CDR3 is 16 residues long. The germline CDR1 and CDR2 sequences are KGHDR and SFDVKD. Trimming removed 4 bases from V and 5 bases from J; junction bases left unmatched: 8. CDR3 bases: TGTGCCACCAGTGAGCTTACAGGGGGCGCGGACAATGAGCAGTTCTTC. Translated, it gives CATSELTGGADNEQFF.

A note on this clone: Other DNA sequences in this sample translate to the same CDR3. V and J are TRBV5-1 and TRBJ2-1, with 7 bases matching TRBD1. This CDR3 contains 14 residues. With 0 bases clipped from V and 6 bases from J, the junction kept 3 bases outside the gene matches. In germline, CDR1 is SGHRS, CDR2 YFSETQ. Written as DNA, the CDR3 is TGCGCCAGCAGCTTGGGACAGGGCGGCAATGAGCAGTTCTTC. Translating gives CASSLGQGGNEQFF.

The chain joins TRBV11-3 to TRBJ1-1; 7 bases fit TRBD1. The CDR3 covers 13 residues. Unmatched junction bases numbered 5, after V lost 2 bases and J lost 8 bases. The germline V gene has CDR1 SGHNT and CDR2 YENEEA. CDR3 bases: TGTGCCAGCAGCTTAAACCGGGACAGAGAAGCTTTCTTT. As protein: CASSLNRDREAFF.

A few counts support this clone. The rearrangement links TRBV6-5 to TRBJ1-5; TRBD1 might be the D (5 bases). The V gene lost 6 bases and the J gene lost 6 bases, with 15 bases spanning the gap. This CDR3 is built from 14 residues. Germline CDR1 and CDR2: MNHEY and SVGAGI. CDR3 coding DNA: TGTGCCAGCAGAACAACGGGGGTTGGTCAGCCCCAGCATTTT. It is translated as CASRTTGVGQPQHF.

This chain uses TRBV4-2 with TRBJ1-2; D not resolved. The germline V and J ends were trimmed by 1 base and 6 bases, with 3 bases remaining between them. Germline V gene data show CDR1 as LGHNA and CDR2 as YNFKEQ. The CDR3 has 11 amino acids. In DNA, the CDR3 is TGTGCCAGCAGCCAAGGCGATGGCTACACCTTC. Translated, it gives CASSQGDGYTF.

This chain connects TRBV27 to TRBJ2-3; 10 bases are a match to TRBD2. This CDR3 has 16 residues. The V and J ends lost 2 bases and 3 bases, in that order; junction bases with no gene match: 5. The germline CDR1 and CDR2 sequences are MNHEY and SMNVEV (reference sequence). The CDR3 DNA reads as TGTGCCAGCAGTTTAAGACTAGCGGGTCTAACAGATACGCAGTATTTT. Its translation: CASSLRLAGLTDTQYF.

The chain links TRBV4-2 to TRBJ1-2, with TRBD1 as a possible D gene (6 bases). This CDR3 has 14 residues. V shed 4 bases and J shed 2 bases, with 11 bases lying between them. Germline V lookup: CDR1 LGHNA, CDR2 YNFKEQ. The CDR3 loop is CASSPPDRNYGYTF. The CDR3 region has the DNA TGTGCCAGCAGCCCCCCGGACAGAAACTATGGCTACACCTTC.

This clone was observed a handful of times. The chain is built from TRBV2 and TRBJ2-2; TRBD1 might be the D (6 bases). Germline V gene data show CDR1 as SNHLY and CDR2 as FYNNEI. Trimming took 8 bases from V and 1 from J, leaving 14 bases between them. This CDR3 has 15 amino acids. The CDR3 nucleotides are TGTGCCAGCGGGACCGGGACAAAGAACACCGGGGAGCTGTTTTTT. This translates into CASGTGTKNTGELFF.

This clone was observed a handful of times. The chain employs TRBV11-2 and TRBJ1-6, with TRBD1 identical over 7 bases. This CDR3 contains 12 residues. The germline V gene encodes CDR1 SGHAT and CDR2 FQNNGV. V shed 7 bases and J 9 bases; nucleotides not matched to a gene: 3. The CDR3 region has the DNA TGTGCCAGCACCCGACAGGGTTCACCCCTCCACTTT. Its translation: CASTRQGSPLHF.

CDR3 nucleotide sequence: TGTGCCAGTAGCCTAAATGAAAAACTGTTTTTT. This translates into CASSLNEKLFF. J is TRBJ1-4 and V is TRBV19, with D uncertain. Germline CDR1 is LNHDA and CDR2 is SQIVND (reference sequence). V shed 6 bases and J shed 5 bases, with 4 bases lying between them. The CDR3 extends over 11 amino acids.

This sequence joins TRBV3-1 (or the pseudogene TRBV3-2) and TRBJ2-2; 12 positions agree with TRBD2. The trim removed 2 bases at V and 6 bases at J, leaving 1 base unmatched. The CDR3 loop spans 15 amino acids. CDR1 and CDR2 from the germline V gene are LGHDT and YNNKEL (reference sequence). This chain's CDR3 is CASSQLAGGPGELFF. The CDR3 region has the DNA TGTGCCAGCAGCCAACTAGCGGGAGGGCCCGGGGAGCTGTTTTTT.

The V gene is TRBV19, the J gene TRBJ2-7, with D tentatively TRBD1 (6 bases). Trimming removed 7 bases at V and 0 bases at J, with 16 bases between. CDR1 is LNHDA, CDR2 SQIVND, per germline (reference sequence). The length of the CDR3 is 15 residues. CDR3 sequence (DNA): TGTGCCAGTACCCCTTCGGACAGACCCTCCTACGAGCAGTACTTC. Protein: CASTPSDRPSYEQYF.

This clone has a single count. The J gene is TRBJ2-7, the V gene TRBV19; tentative D call: TRBD2 (5 bases). Per germline, CDR1 LNHDA and CDR2 SQIVND (reference sequence). The V gene lost 1 base and the J gene lost 2 bases, with 15 bases spanning the gap. This CDR3 contains 16 residues. In DNA form, the CDR3 reads TGTGCCAGTAGTATAGCGGGAACTGATTATGCCTACGAGCAGTACTTC. Protein: CASSIAGTDYAYEQYF.